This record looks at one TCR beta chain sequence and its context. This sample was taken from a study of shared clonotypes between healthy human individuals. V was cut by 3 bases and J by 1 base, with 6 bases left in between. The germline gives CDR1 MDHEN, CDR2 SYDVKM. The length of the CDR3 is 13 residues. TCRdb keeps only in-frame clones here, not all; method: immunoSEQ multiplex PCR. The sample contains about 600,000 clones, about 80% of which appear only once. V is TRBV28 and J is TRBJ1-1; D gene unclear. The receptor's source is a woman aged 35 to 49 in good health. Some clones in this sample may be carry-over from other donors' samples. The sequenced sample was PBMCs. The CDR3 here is CASSFPENTEAFF. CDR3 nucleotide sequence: TGTGCCAGCAGTTTTCCGGAGAACACTGAAGCTTTCTTT.